This section outlines one TCR beta chain sequence together with its context. Its antigen remains unidentified. The data derive from a study of blood T cells in healthy people across ages. Study results and caveats: Diversity was higher, and naive CD4+ cells more numerous, in long-lived donors than in aged donors. Expanded clonotype shifts may have been confounded, as the donors had an unknown CMV status.

The use of a sample-barcoded 5' primer and a J-beta primer mix characterized a second PCR of roughly 7 to 12 cycles. MiXCR, run by TCRdb on the 5' RACE reads, gives a single entry per CDR3 protein. Of approximately 800,000 distinct CDR3 sequences detected, under 80% appear once; the ten largest clones hold around a quarter. The sample, roughly 9.5 milliliters of peripheral blood, was drawn from each donor. This receptor was taken from a young man in good health. What was sequenced was blood.

DNA of the CDR3: TGTGCCACCAGTGATGCCCGGGACAGCCTTCAAGAGACCCAGTACTTC. Translating gives CATSDARDSLQETQYF. The rearrangement uses TRBV24-1 and TRBJ2-4; TRBD1 matches at 7 bases. The J call may be wrong; the DNA end is better matched by TRBJ2-5. The CDR3 consists of 16 residues. Germline CDR1 KGHDR, CDR2 SFDVKD.